These T cell receptor beta chains were read from a single sample in a study of T cells in Graves' hyperthyroidism and ophthalmopathy. TCRdb called the multiplex PCR reads again in MiXCR, with one record for every CDR3 protein. The profile shows roughly 510,000 distinct CDR3 sequences, over 45% of them singletons. The source material was peripheral blood or thyroid tissue (not recorded which). The receptors here all came from an adult woman with Graves' disease, either hyperthyroidism or ophthalmopathy (not recorded which). CDR3s include the opening cysteine and the closing phenylalanine or tryptophan. The order of the fields is D gene, clone size, J gene, V gene, CDR3 DNA, CDR3 protein. The D gene is left open where the match is weak. The listing skips clone size in some rows; elsewhere it reads once, few, many or a size class.

NA | NA | TRBJ1-2 | TRBV7-9 | TGTGCCAGCAGCTCTGACGGGCCTACCCAGGGGACTCACTATGGCTACACCTTC | CASSSDGPTQGTHYGYTF
NA | many | TRBJ1-1 | TRBV7-2 | TGTGCCAGCAGCTTAGCACGGGGGAGTGGGACTGAAGCTTTCTTT | CASSLARGSGTEAFF
TRBD2 | NA | TRBJ2-2 | TRBV13 | TGTGCCAGCAGCTTAGGGCGGCTAGCGGGATTCACTACCGGGGAGCTGTTTTTT | CASSLGRLAGFTTGELFF
TRBD1 | few | TRBJ1-4 | TRBV27 | TGTGCCAGCAGTTTAGGGACAGGCCTTCTCGGTGAAAAACTGTTTTTT | CASSLGTGLLGEKLFF
NA | few | TRBJ1-1 | TRBV30 | TGTGCCTGGAGAAGTTCCTTGGGTGAAGCTTTCTTT | CAWRSSLGEAFF
NA | NA | TRBJ2-3 | TRBV7-8 | TGTGCCAGCAGCTTAGCGGTGAGGTCAGATACGCAGTATTTT | CASSLAVRSDTQYF
TRBD2 | few | TRBJ2-5 | TRBV29-1 | TGCAGCGTTGAGGGCGGGGGGGCCTCAGAGACCCAGTACTTC | CSVEGGGASETQYF
NA | many | TRBJ2-2 | TRBV12-3/TRBV12-4 | TGCGCCAGCAGCCGGGACTCGAACACCGGGGAGCTGTTTTTT | CASSRDSNTGELFF
TRBD1 | NA | TRBJ2-7 | TRBV13 | TGTGCCAGCAGCTTCTCGACAGGGGTCTACGAGCAGTACTTC | CASSFSTGVYEQYF
TRBD2 | NA | TRBJ2-7 | TRBV10-2 | TGCGCCAGCATCCGGGAGGTTGGTAACGAGCAGTACTTC | CASIREVGNEQYF
TRBD2 | many | TRBJ2-7 | TRBV6-1 | TGTGCCAGCAGTGAACGGGCTAGCGGGAGGGCCGAGTACTTC | CASSERASGRAEYF
TRBD1 | NA | TRBJ1-5 | TRBV6-6 | TGTGCCAGCAGTTACTCGATAGGACAGGGCGTTCGACCCCAGCATTTT | CASSYSIGQGVRPQHF
NA | NA | TRBJ1-4 | TRBV10-1 | TGCGCCAGCATGGGAAAACTGTTTTTT | CASMGKLFF
NA | many | TRBJ1-6 | TRBV4-2 | TGTGCCAGCAGCCAACCGGACACCTTGGCCCTCCACTTT | CASSQPDTLALHF
NA | few | TRBJ2-7 | TRBV19 | TGTGCCAGCGCTCCGCGACTAGGGGTGGGGGACGAGCAGTACTTC | CASAPRLGVGDEQYF
TRBD2 | many | TRBJ2-7 | TRBV7-2 | TGTGCCAGCAGCATAGGACTAGCGGGACTTGGGGCCTACGAGCAGTACTTC | CASSIGLAGLGAYEQYF
NA | many | TRBJ2-5 | TRBV5-4 | TGTGCCAGCAGCTTGGAGATTCGAGAGACCCAGTACTTC | CASSLEIRETQYF
NA | NA | TRBJ1-4 | TRBV10-3 | TGTGCCATCAGTGAGCGAGGTCTTAATGAAAAACTGTTTTTT | CAISERGLNEKLFF
NA | many | TRBJ1-5 | TRBV24-1 | TGTGCCACCAGTGATTTCCGGGGTGCGCCCCAGCATTTT | CATSDFRGAPQHF
NA | NA | TRBJ2-5 | TRBV20-1 | TGCAGTGCTAGAGAGCCCGGGGGTTTAGAGACCCAGTACTTC | CSAREPGGLETQYF
NA | many | TRBJ1-5 | TRBV20-1 | TGCAGTGCTAGAGACCTAGGTTGGCAGCCCCAGCATTTT | CSARDLGWQPQHF
NA | NA | TRBJ2-5 | TRBV6-5 | TGTGCCAGCAGTTCACGGACAGCCTGGGGAGAGACCCAGTACTTC | CASSSRTAWGETQYF
NA | few | TRBJ1-5 | TRBV18 | TGTGCCAGCTCACCTACCGGCGCGAGCAATCAGCCCCAGCATTTT | CASSPTGASNQPQHF
NA | few | TRBJ2-5 | TRBV7-7 | TGTGCCAGCAGCTTAACAGCGGAGCGCCAAGAGACCCAGTACTTC | CASSLTAERQETQYF
NA | NA | TRBJ1-1 | TRBV20-1 | TGCAGTGCTAGAGGCACCAGGGATGACACTGAAGCTTTCTTT | CSARGTRDDTEAFF